This TCR beta chain was sequenced during a study of cytomegalovirus exposure and HLA in healthy donors. Germline CDR1 reads MNHEY; CDR2 reads SMNVEV (reference sequence). CDR3 size: 18 residues. Trimming removed 2 bases from V and 0 bases from J, with 18 bases in between. Study results and caveats: Under in vitro conditions, a few CMV-associated chains were confirmed as specific for CMV antigens. In a later analysis, HLA-associated beta chains showed higher expansion and lower generation probabilities than comparable chains. Researchers reportedly found TCR beta sequences accurately predicted most subjects' HLA-A and HLA-B alleles.

Note on this clone: Its specificity is unknown.

The study ran its PCR with 60 Vbeta and 13 Jbeta primers. Under the authors' procedure: About 10 million of tens of millions of unique TCR beta chains were shared, per a later count. Profiled with immunoSEQ multiplex PCR; TCRdb holds only in-frame clones, not every one. D and trimming come from the DNA, and the V and J calls and clone size come from that table. Of over 85,000 clones listed, around 81% are singletons. The chain combines TRBV27 with TRBJ2-3, with a weak D call TRBD1 (5 bases). The clonotype originates from a man aged 25 to 45 in good health and CMV-seronegative. What was sequenced was PBMCs. CDR3 sequence reads: CASSLVFKQVGSTDTQYF. In nucleotides, the CDR3 is TGTGCCAGCAGTTTAGTTTTTAAACAGGTCGGGAGCACAGATACGCAGTATTTT.